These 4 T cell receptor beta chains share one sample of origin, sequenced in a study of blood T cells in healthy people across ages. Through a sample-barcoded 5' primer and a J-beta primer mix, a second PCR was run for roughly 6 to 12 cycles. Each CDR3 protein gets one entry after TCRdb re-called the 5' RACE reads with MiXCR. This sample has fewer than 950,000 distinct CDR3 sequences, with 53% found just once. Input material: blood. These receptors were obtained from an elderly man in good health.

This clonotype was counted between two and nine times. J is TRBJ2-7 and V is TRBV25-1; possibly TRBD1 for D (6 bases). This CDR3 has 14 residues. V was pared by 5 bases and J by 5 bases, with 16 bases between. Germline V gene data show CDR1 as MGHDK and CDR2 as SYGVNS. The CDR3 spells CASSPRQVGHEQYF. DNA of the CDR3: TGTGCCAGCAGTCCCCGACAGGTAGGCCACGAGCAGTACTTC.

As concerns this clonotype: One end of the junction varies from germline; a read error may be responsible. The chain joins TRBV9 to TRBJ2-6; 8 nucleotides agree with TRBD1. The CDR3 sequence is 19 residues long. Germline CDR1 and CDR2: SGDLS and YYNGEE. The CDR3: CASSPRTGQVISGADVLTF. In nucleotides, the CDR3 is TGTGCCAGCAGTCCTAGGACGGGACAGGTCATCTCTGGGGCCGACGTCCTGACTTTC. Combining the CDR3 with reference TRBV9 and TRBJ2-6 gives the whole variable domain DSGVTQTPKHLITATGQRVTLRCSPRSGDLSVYWYQQSLDQGLQFLIQYYNGEERAKGNILERFSAQQFPDLHSELNLSSLELGDSALYFCASSPRTGQVISGADVLTFGAGSRLTVL.

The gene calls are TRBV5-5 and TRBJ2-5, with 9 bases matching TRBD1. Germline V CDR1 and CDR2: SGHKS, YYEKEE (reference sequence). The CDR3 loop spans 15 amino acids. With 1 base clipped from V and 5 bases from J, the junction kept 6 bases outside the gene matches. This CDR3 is CASSLTGGLVETQYF. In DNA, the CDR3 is TGTGCCAGCAGCTTGACAGGGGGCCTGGTGGAGACCCAGTACTTC.

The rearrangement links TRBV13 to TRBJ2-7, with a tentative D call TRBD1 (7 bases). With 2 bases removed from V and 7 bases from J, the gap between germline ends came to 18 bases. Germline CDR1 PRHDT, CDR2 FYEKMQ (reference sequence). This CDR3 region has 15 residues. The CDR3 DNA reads TGTGCCAGCAGCTTACGGGGTAAGGGGGCGGGGGAGCAGTACTTC. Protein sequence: CASSLRGKGAGEQYF. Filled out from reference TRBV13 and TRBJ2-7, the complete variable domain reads AAGVIQSPRHLIKEKRETATLKCYPIPRHDTVYWYQQGPGQDPQFLISFYEKMQSDKGSIPDRFSAQQFSDYHSELNMSSLELGDSALYFCASSLRGKGAGEQYFGPGTRLTVT.